These 5 T cell receptor beta chains originate from one sample sequenced in a study of shared clonotypes between healthy human individuals. CD45RO-negative, CCR7-positively selected cells formed the naive CD8 fraction, excluding terminally differentiated effector memory CD45RA+ cells. The protocol was immunoSEQ multiplex PCR, while the TCRdb copy is restricted to in-frame clones and leaves out a portion. The sample lists about 1,900,000 clones, approximately 95% occurring once. Sequenced sample: naive CD8+ T cells sorted from blood. Source of these receptors: a man between 18 and 35 years old in good health.

V and J are TRBV10-1 and TRBJ1-1; weak D call: TRBD1 (5 bases). The germline gives CDR1 WNHNN, CDR2 SYGVQD (reference sequence). Trimming removed 5 bases at V and 3 bases at J, with 13 bases between. This CDR3 comprises 14 residues. This CDR3 reads CASSSTRADTEAFF. As DNA, the CDR3 is TGCGCCAGCAGTTCGACCAGGGCGGACACTGAAGCTTTCTTT.

As DNA, the CDR3 is TGTGCCAGCAGCTTCACAACAGGGGGCACCGGGGAGCTGTTTTTT. Residues: CASSFTTGGTGELFF. The rearrangement joins TRBV7-9 to TRBJ2-2; 8 bases map to TRBD1. Trimming removed 3 bases from V and 4 bases from J; junction bases left unmatched: 4. There are 15 residues in the CDR3. Per the germline V gene, CDR1 is SEHNR and CDR2 is FQNEAQ (reference sequence).

This clone was seen a handful of times. The sample carries other DNA sequences with the same CDR3. The rearrangement uses TRBV29-1 and TRBJ1-1; D is unresolved. Germline CDR1 reads SQVTM; CDR2 reads ANQGSEA. The V end was cut by 2 bases, the J end by 0 bases, with 1 base between. The CDR3 has 11 amino acids. CDR3 residues: CSVELNTEAFF. The CDR3 bases are TGCAGCGTTGAATTGAACACTGAAGCTTTCTTT.

This clone was detected a few times. The J gene is TRBJ2-2, the V gene TRBV6-6; 11 positions match TRBD2. Germline V lookup: CDR1 MNHNY, CDR2 SVGAGI (reference sequence). The CDR3 totals 15 residues. V shed 5 bases, J shed 5 bases, and the junction held 4 bases outside the gene matches. The CDR3 nucleotides are TGTGCCAGCAGTCCGACTAGCGGGACGACCGGGGAGCTGTTTTTT. Translated: CASSPTSGTTGELFF.

This chain joins TRBV28 and TRBJ2-7; possible D gene TRBD1, 6 bases. The CDR3 totals 14 residues. In germline, CDR1 is MDHEN, CDR2 SYDVKM. The germline V and J ends were trimmed by 5 bases and 6 bases, with 17 bases remaining between them. The CDR3 sequence is CASSQQGHTGEQYF. CDR3 DNA sequence: TGTGCCAGCAGTCAACAGGGTCACACAGGCGAGCAGTACTTC.